This is a list of T cell receptor beta chains from one sample in a study of shared clonotypes between healthy human individuals. TCRdb keeps only in-frame clones here, not all; method: immunoSEQ multiplex PCR. The table includes 2,500,000 or so clones, 93% detected once. Sequencing was performed on naive CD4+ T cells from PBMCs. These receptors all come from a man between 18 and 35 years old in good health. Some clones in this sample may be carry-over from other donors' samples. CDR3s include the opening cysteine and the closing phenylalanine or tryptophan. Fields, in order: clone size, J gene, V gene, D gene, CDR3 protein, CDR3 DNA. A D gene is named only where the DNA matches it firmly. The size field is filled for only some rows; it gives once, few, many or a size class.

-,TRBJ1-1,TRBV6-1,-,CASSDPLPVAFF,TGTGCCAGCAGTGATCCTCTGCCCGTGGCTTTCTTT
few,TRBJ1-2,TRBV9,TRBD1,CASSEGQGWSYGYTF,TGTGCCAGCAGTGAAGGACAGGGTTGGAGCTATGGCTACACCTTC
-,TRBJ1-1,TRBV7-9,-,CASSLDASRKHTEAFF,TGTGCCAGCAGCTTAGATGCCTCGAGGAAGCACACTGAAGCTTTCTTT
-,TRBJ1-3,TRBV28,-,CASSRARNTIYF,TGTGCCAGCAGCCGAGCCCGGAACACCATATATTTT
-,TRBJ2-5,TRBV28,TRBD1,CASREIDRGGETQYF,TGTGCCAGCAGGGAAATCGACAGGGGTGGGGAGACCCAGTACTTC
-,TRBJ2-3,TRBV7-9,-,CATNTGRGGTDTQYF,TGTGCCACCAATACAGGTCGGGGCGGCACAGATACGCAGTATTTT
-,TRBJ2-1,TRBV9,-,CASSPTDTISYNEQFF,TGTGCCAGCAGTCCCACCGACACCATATCATACAATGAGCAGTTCTTC
-,TRBJ1-5,TRBV28,-,CASSTYSNQPQHF,TGTGCCAGCAGTACGTATAGCAATCAGCCCCAGCATTTT
-,TRBJ2-4,TRBV18,-,CASSPVGRDAKNIQYF,TGTGCCAGCTCACCAGTGGGCAGGGATGCCAAAAACATTCAGTACTTC
-,TRBJ1-2,TRBV7-2,-,CASSLLDRPSYTF,TGTGCCAGCAGCTTGCTGGACAGACCTAGCTACACCTTC
-,TRBJ2-7,TRBV5-4,TRBD2,CASSKGLADEQYF,TGTGCCAGCAGCAAGGGACTAGCGGACGAGCAGTACTTC
-,TRBJ2-3,TRBV6-5,-,CASSYLDYMGRDTQYF,TGTGCCAGCAGTTACTTGGACTATATGGGCCGGGATACGCAGTATTTT
-,TRBJ1-5,TRBV6-5,TRBD1,CASSFGQGDQPQHF,TGTGCCAGCAGTTTCGGACAGGGGGATCAGCCCCAGCATTTT
once,TRBJ2-3,TRBV5-4,TRBD2,CASSLWGRGGTDTQYF,TGTGCCAGCAGCTTGTGGGGCCGGGGGGGGACAGATACGCAGTATTTT
-,TRBJ2-1,TRBV30,TRBD2,CAWSTPGTSGRVQFF,TGTGCCTGGAGTACACCCGGGACTAGCGGGAGGGTGCAGTTCTTC
-,TRBJ2-7,TRBV9,-,CASSLGGTYEQYF,TGTGCCAGCAGCCTAGGGGGGACCTACGAGCAGTACTTC
-,TRBJ2-3,TRBV7-9,-,CASGPTVADTQYF,TGTGCCAGCGGCCCTACGGTGGCAGATACGCAGTATTTT
-,TRBJ2-1,TRBV7-9,-,CASEELYNEQFF,TGTGCCAGCGAGGAGCTCTACAATGAGCAGTTCTTC
-,TRBJ2-1,TRBV7-9,TRBD2,CASSPKTSGSSYNEQFF,TGTGCCAGCAGCCCTAAGACTAGCGGGAGCTCCTACAATGAGCAGTTCTTC
few,TRBJ2-7,TRBV28,-,CASTLGGGYEQYF,TGTGCCAGCACACTGGGAGGGGGCTACGAGCAGTACTTC
-,TRBJ2-5,TRBV10-2,-,CASSAISGWGFQETQYF,TGCGCCAGCAGTGCGATTAGCGGTTGGGGATTTCAAGAGACCCAGTACTTC
-,TRBJ2-1,TRBV6-4,-,CASSEGVPPLVYNEQFF,TGTGCCAGCAGTGAAGGGGTTCCCCCCCTCGTCTACAATGAGCAGTTCTTC
-,TRBJ2-7,TRBV2,-,CASKLTGSSYEQYF,TGTGCCAGCAAACTCACGGGTTCCTCCTACGAGCAGTACTTC
-,TRBJ2-1,TRBV11-3,-,CASSLSVTDEQFF,TGTGCCAGCAGCTTATCAGTTACCGATGAGCAGTTCTTC
-,TRBJ2-5,TRBV5-1,TRBD1,CASSFRQGDRETQYF,TGCGCCAGCAGCTTCCGACAGGGGGATCGGGAGACCCAGTACTTC
-,TRBJ2-5,TRBV5-1,-,CASSLAPQAAGETQYF,TGCGCCAGCAGCTTGGCCCCACAGGCCGCTGGCGAGACCCAGTACTTC
-,TRBJ2-7,TRBV19,TRBD2,CASSGPGTSGKSSYEQYF,TGTGCCAGTAGTGGCCCCGGGACTAGCGGGAAGTCGTCCTACGAGCAGTACTTC
-,TRBJ2-7,TRBV5-4,-,CATGAGANPYEQYF,TGTGCCACCGGAGCGGGTGCGAACCCATACGAGCAGTACTTC
-,TRBJ2-3,TRBV7-3,-,CASSLLSDGADTQYF,TGTGCCAGCAGCTTATTGTCGGACGGGGCAGATACGCAGTATTTT
-,TRBJ1-4,TRBV9,TRBD1,CASSVQGASEKLFF,TGTGCCAGCAGCGTCCAGGGGGCATCCGAAAAACTGTTTTTT
-,TRBJ1-5,TRBV28,-,CASSPRVRGPQHF,TGTGCCAGCAGTCCCCGGGTCAGGGGGCCCCAGCATTTT
-,TRBJ1-1,TRBV10-3,TRBD1,CAISQDRENTEAFF,TGTGCCATCAGTCAAGACAGGGAAAACACTGAAGCTTTCTTT
-,TRBJ2-1,TRBV7-9,-,CASSYRGPGDHEQFF,TGTGCCAGCAGCTACCGGGGCCCGGGGGACCATGAGCAGTTCTTC
-,TRBJ2-3,TRBV7-3,-,CASSLTHLPSTDTQYF,TGTGCCAGCAGCTTAACGCATCTGCCTAGCACAGATACGCAGTATTTT
few,TRBJ1-5,TRBV2,-,CASSPGYSNQPQHF,TGTGCCAGCAGTCCAGGGTATAGCAATCAGCCCCAGCATTTT
-,TRBJ1-5,TRBV6-1,TRBD1,CAGTGGANQPQHF,TGTGCCGGAACAGGGGGCGCGAATCAGCCCCAGCATTTT
-,TRBJ2-3,TRBV30,-,CAWSYLRVAGTDTQYF,TGTGCCTGGAGTTATCTACGGGTCGCGGGCACAGATACGCAGTATTTT
-,TRBJ2-7,TRBV9,-,CASSVTVSTEQYF,TGTGCCAGCAGCGTGACAGTCTCCACCGAGCAGTACTTC
-,TRBJ2-3,TRBV30,TRBD2,CAWSRSGRHTDTQYF,TGTGCCTGGAGTCGTAGCGGGAGACACACAGATACGCAGTATTTT
once,TRBJ2-5,TRBV6-6,-,CASSARGFSETQYF,TGTGCCAGCAGCGCAAGAGGGTTTAGCGAGACCCAGTACTTC
-,TRBJ1-2,TRBV7-6,-,CASSPSPGTLSYGYTF,TGTGCCAGCAGCCCAAGTCCCGGGACCTTGAGCTATGGCTACACCTTC
-,TRBJ1-6,TRBV6-5,-,CASSSLGNNSPLHF,TGTGCCAGCAGTTCGTTGGGTAACAATTCACCCCTCCACTTT